A selection of T cell receptor beta chains follows, all from one sample in a study of T-cell memory formation after mild COVID-19. TCRdb re-derived calls from the 5' RACE reads in MiXCR, one entry per CDR3 protein. The sample comprises hundreds of thousands of distinct CDR3 sequences, 15% to 20% of which are singletons, and about 12% rests with the top ten. Source material: PBMCs or a T cell subset sorted from them (not recorded which). The receptors come from an adult woman who had mild COVID-19 (a few samples of this study predate the infection). Cell type and time point are not known. CDR3s include the opening cysteine and the closing phenylalanine or tryptophan. Fields, in order: V gene, D gene, J gene, clone size, CDR3 DNA, CDR3 protein. A D gene is named only where the DNA matches it firmly. Size tells how often a clone was seen (once, few, many) or the class of an expanded clone, and some rows leave it out.

TRBV29-1,TRBD1,TRBJ2-2,few,TGCAGCGTTGAATCCTTCGACAGGGTGAACACCGGGGAGCTGTTTTTT,CSVESFDRVNTGELFF
TRBV7-2,.,TRBJ2-3,.,TGTGCCAGCAGCCTAATGCTACGGGATACGCAGTATTTT,CASSLMLRDTQYF
TRBV7-3,.,TRBJ1-1,few,TGTGCCAGCAGCTTATTAGCAGGGACGAACACTGAAGCTTTCTTT,CASSLLAGTNTEAFF
TRBV9,.,TRBJ2-1,.,TGTGCCAGCACCGACTCTTACAATGAGCAGTTCTTC,CASTDSYNEQFF
TRBV9,.,TRBJ2-6,few,TGTGCCAGCAGCGTAACTATCGCAGAGCCTGGGGCCAACGTCCTGACTTTC,CASSVTIAEPGANVLTF
TRBV20-1,.,TRBJ1-2,.,TGCAGTGCTGGTTATGGCTACACCTTC,CSAGYGYTF
TRBV2,.,TRBJ2-7,few,TGTGCCAGCAGGAAGGGTTTCCCCTACGAGCAGTACTTC,CASRKGFPYEQYF
TRBV20-1,.,TRBJ1-3,few,TGCAGTGCTGCCACCAGCCTTTCTGGAAACACCATATATTTT,CSAATSLSGNTIYF
TRBV12-3/TRBV12-4,.,TRBJ1-1,few,TGTGCCAGCAGGGAAAGGGACACGGGGTGGAACACTGAAGCTTTCTTT,CASRERDTGWNTEAFF
TRBV28,TRBD1,TRBJ2-3,.,TGTGCCAGCAGTTACACCGGGACAGGGACAGATACGCAGTATTTT,CASSYTGTGTDTQYF
TRBV11-2,TRBD2,TRBJ2-5,few,TGTGCCAGCAGCGCTAGTCTGGGGGGGCAAGAGACCCAGTACTTC,CASSASLGGQETQYF
TRBV5-4,.,TRBJ2-2,.,TGTGCCAGCAGCTTGTTGTCAGCGAAGAACACCGGGGAGCTGTTTTTT,CASSLLSAKNTGELFF
TRBV29-1,.,TRBJ1-1,.,TGCAGCGTTGGCGGACCCAGCGCTGAAGCTTTCTTT,CSVGGPSAEAFF
TRBV7-9,.,TRBJ1-2,few,TGTGCCAGCAGCCCCACCGGGGGTGTTTTTTACTATGGCTACACCTTC,CASSPTGGVFYYGYTF
TRBV20-1,.,TRBJ2-2,medium-sized,TGCAGTGCTAGAGAAGCCGGGGAGCTGTTTTTT,CSAREAGELFF
TRBV12-3/TRBV12-4,.,TRBJ2-1,many,TGTGCCAGCAGTTTAAGAGGAGGGGGGACGTACAATGAGCAGTTCTTC,CASSLRGGGTYNEQFF
TRBV7-8,.,TRBJ2-5,.,TGTGCCAGCAGCCATCAGGACGGGGCCGGGGAGACCCAGTACTTC,CASSHQDGAGETQYF
TRBV6-2/TRBV6-3,.,TRBJ2-5,few,TGTGCCAGCAGTTACGGAGCGTACCAAGAGACCCAGTACTTC,CASSYGAYQETQYF
TRBV6-5,TRBD2,TRBJ2-7,.,TGTGCCAGCAGTCCCTGGACTAGCGGGAGGGCCCAAGCCTACGAGCAGTACTTC,CASSPWTSGRAQAYEQYF
TRBV20-1,.,TRBJ1-4,few,TGCAGTGCTAGATCAGGGACAACTAATGAAAAACTGTTTTTT,CSARSGTTNEKLFF
TRBV5-4,TRBD2,TRBJ2-5,many,TGTGCCAGCAGGAGAAGCCTAGCGGGGCTAGAGACCCAGTACTTC,CASRRSLAGLETQYF
TRBV4-1,TRBD2,TRBJ2-1,few,TGCGCCAGCAGCCATCTGGGACTAGCGGGAGGGCCAGGGAACTACAATGAGCAGTTCTTC,CASSHLGLAGGPGNYNEQFF
TRBV10-3,.,TRBJ2-7,.,TGTGCCATCAGTGAGTTTTACGAGCAGTACTTC,CAISEFYEQYF
TRBV5-6,.,TRBJ1-3,.,TGTGCCAGCAGCTTGTGGGCCGGTGGAAACACCATATATTTT,CASSLWAGGNTIYF
TRBV29-1,.,TRBJ1-1,few,TGCAGCGTTCTGGACAGAGAAGCTTTCTTT,CSVLDREAFF
TRBV24-1,.,TRBJ1-1,.,TGTGCCACCAGTGATTTGCAGGCGGGGGACGGCACTGAAGCTTTCTTT,CATSDLQAGDGTEAFF
TRBV7-6,TRBD1,TRBJ2-7,few,TGTGCCAGCAGCCGCCTGGGCGGACAGGGAGCCCCCTACGAGCAGTACTTC,CASSRLGGQGAPYEQYF
TRBV18,.,TRBJ2-6,.,TGTGCCAGCTCACCAAGGTCAGGTGGGGCGACTGGGGCCAACGTCCTGACTTTC,CASSPRSGGATGANVLTF
TRBV6-7,.,TRBJ1-2,.,TGTGCCAGCAGTTCGGGACCGAACTATGGCTACACCTTC,CASSSGPNYGYTF
TRBV20-1,.,TRBJ2-1,few,TGCAGTGCTAGGATGGGGCTAGCCGGTAATGAGCAGTTCTTC,CSARMGLAGNEQFF
TRBV27,TRBD2,TRBJ2-7,many,TGCGCCAGCAGCAGCGGGAGTTCCTACGAGCAGTACTTC,CASSSGSSYEQYF
TRBV6-2/TRBV6-3,.,TRBJ1-5,few,TGTGCCAGCAGCCTACCCGGGGTGAGCAATCAGCCCCAGCATTTT,CASSLPGVSNQPQHF
TRBV19,.,TRBJ1-1,.,TGTGCCAGTGGGGTTTCCTTGGACACTGAAGCTTTCTTT,CASGVSLDTEAFF
TRBV20-1,.,TRBJ2-3,.,TGCAGTGCTCCCCCTAACGGGGCCAGCACAGATACGCAGTATTTT,CSAPPNGASTDTQYF
TRBV18,TRBD2,TRBJ2-1,.,TGTGCCAGCTCACCACCGGGACTAGCGGGAGGGGGTGAGCAGTTCTTC,CASSPPGLAGGGEQFF
TRBV11-3,TRBD1,TRBJ2-2,few,TGTGCCAGCAGTATCGGGACAGGGCACACCGGGGAGCTGTTTTTT,CASSIGTGHTGELFF
TRBV20-1,TRBD2,TRBJ2-1,.,TGCAGTGTCGCGGGCACTAGCGGGATTGGCAATGAGCAGTTCTTC,CSVAGTSGIGNEQFF
TRBV3-1,TRBD2,TRBJ2-3,few,TGTGCCAGCAGCCAAGTCGCGGGAGTGAGGGCAGATACGCAGTATTTT,CASSQVAGVRADTQYF
TRBV7-9,.,TRBJ2-7,.,TGTGCCAGCAGCTTACCCGCCGGGAAATCCGGTTACTTCGGCGAGCAGTACTTC,CASSLPAGKSGYFGEQYF
TRBV7-2,.,TRBJ1-4,.,TGTGCCAGCAGCTTAAGGGAGCCTCGGCCTCAAGAAAAACTGTTTTTT,CASSLREPRPQEKLFF
TRBV5-1,TRBD1,TRBJ2-7,few,TGCGCCAGCAGCGCATTCGGGGGACAGGGGGCGAAGGAGCAGTACTTC,CASSAFGGQGAKEQYF
TRBV6-6,.,TRBJ2-7,few,TGTGCCAGCAGTTTGAAGGATACCTACGAGCAGTACTTC,CASSLKDTYEQYF
TRBV12-3/TRBV12-4,.,TRBJ2-3,many,TGTGCCAGCAGTTTGGCTAGCGCGGCAGATACGCAGTATTTT,CASSLASAADTQYF